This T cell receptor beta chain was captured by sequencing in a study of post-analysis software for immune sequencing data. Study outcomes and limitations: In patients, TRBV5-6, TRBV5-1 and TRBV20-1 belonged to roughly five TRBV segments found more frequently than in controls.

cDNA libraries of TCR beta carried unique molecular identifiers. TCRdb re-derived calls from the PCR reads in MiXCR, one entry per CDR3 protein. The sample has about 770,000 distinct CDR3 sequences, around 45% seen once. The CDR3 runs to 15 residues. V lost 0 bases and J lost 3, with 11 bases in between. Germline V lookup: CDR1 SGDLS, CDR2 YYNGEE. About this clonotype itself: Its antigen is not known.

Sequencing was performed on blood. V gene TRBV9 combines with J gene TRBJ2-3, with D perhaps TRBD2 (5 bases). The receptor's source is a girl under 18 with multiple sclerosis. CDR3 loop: CASSVDGVGTDTQYF. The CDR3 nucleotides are TGTGCCAGCAGCGTAGACGGGGTTGGTACAGATACGCAGTATTTT.